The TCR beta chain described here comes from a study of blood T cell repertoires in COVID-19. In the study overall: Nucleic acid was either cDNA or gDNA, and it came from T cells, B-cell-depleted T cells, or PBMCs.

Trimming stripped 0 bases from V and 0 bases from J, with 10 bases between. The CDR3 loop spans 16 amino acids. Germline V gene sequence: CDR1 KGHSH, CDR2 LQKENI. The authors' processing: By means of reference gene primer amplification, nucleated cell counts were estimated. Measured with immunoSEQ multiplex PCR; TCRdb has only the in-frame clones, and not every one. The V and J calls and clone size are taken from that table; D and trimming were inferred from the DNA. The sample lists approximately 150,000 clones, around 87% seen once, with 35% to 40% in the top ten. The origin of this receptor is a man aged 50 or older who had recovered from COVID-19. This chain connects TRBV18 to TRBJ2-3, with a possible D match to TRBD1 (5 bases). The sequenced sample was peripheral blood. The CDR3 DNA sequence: TGTGCCAGCTCACCACCACAGGCCCTAAGCACAGATACGCAGTATTTT. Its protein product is CASSPPQALSTDTQYF.